This entry lists 21 T cell receptor beta chains sequenced from one sample in a study of blood T cell repertoires in COVID-19. Sequencing used immunoSEQ multiplex PCR; TCRdb keeps in-frame clones, though not all of them. The sample comprises fewer than 350,000 clones, more than 70% of which are singletons, and 1.6% rests with the top ten. The sequenced sample was peripheral blood. All receptors derive from a woman aged 25 to 39 with COVID-19, enrolled during active disease.

The J gene is TRBJ1-2, the V gene TRBV5-6, with a tentative D call TRBD1 (5 bases). From germline, CDR1 is SGHDT and CDR2 YYEEEE. The CDR3 extends over 12 amino acids. Trimming removed 8 bases from V and 1 base from J, with 9 bases in between. CDR3 in amino acids: CASSGVNYGYTF. In DNA, the CDR3 is TGTGCCAGTTCGGGGGTTAACTATGGCTACACCTTC.

The V call is TRBV7-9, the J call TRBJ1-2; the D is unclear. The germline CDR1 and CDR2 sequences are SEHNR and FQNEAQ (reference sequence). Trimming took 2 bases from V and 0 from J, leaving 4 bases between them. The CDR3 extends over 13 amino acids. The CDR3 DNA reads TGTGCCAGCAGCTTACAGGCTAACTATGGCTACACCTTC. It yields the protein CASSLQANYGYTF.

This chain connects TRBV15 to TRBJ1-2; TRBD1 aligns across 7 bases. The CDR3 has 14 residues. Germline V CDR1 and CDR2: LNHNV, YYDKDF (reference sequence). V shed 4 bases and J 1 base; nucleotides not matched to a gene: 3. The CDR3 loop is CATSTRQGNYGYTF. CDR3 nucleotide sequence: TGTGCCACCAGCACCCGACAGGGTAACTATGGCTACACCTTC.

CDR3 bases: TGTGCCAGCAGCTTGACAGGGTCGAATCAGCCCCAGCATTTT. Residues: CASSLTGSNQPQHF. V is TRBV11-2 and J is TRBJ1-5; TRBD1 matches at 7 bases. The CDR3 is 14 residues long. The junction had 3 bases not matched to a gene; V was cut back by 3 bases and J by 4 bases. In germline, CDR1 is SGHAT, CDR2 FQNNGV.

CDR3 region: CASSFTSGEQFF. The CDR3 DNA sequence: TGCGCCAGCAGCTTCACTAGCGGGGAGCAGTTCTTC. The chain uses TRBV5-1 and TRBJ2-1; TRBD2 matches at 9 bases. The germline CDR1 and CDR2 sequences are SGHRS and YFSETQ. The CDR3 runs 12 residues. V gave up 2 bases and J gave up 10 bases; unmatched junction bases: 1.

CDR3 loop: CASSELRGQGRMNTEAFF. The CDR3 region has the DNA TGTGCCAGCAGTGAATTGAGGGGACAAGGGCGCATGAACACTGAAGCTTTCTTT. V usage is TRBV6-1 and J usage is TRBJ1-1, with a possible D match to TRBD1 (6 bases). CDR1 and CDR2 from the germline V gene are MNHNS and SASEGT. V gave up 2 bases and J gave up 0 bases, with 19 bases separating them. This CDR3 has 18 residues.

The chain recombines TRBV7-2 with TRBJ1-2; 7 nucleotides align to TRBD1. The V segment lost 3 bases and the J segment 3 bases; nucleotides outside the gene matches: 4. Germline V CDR1 and CDR2: SGHTA, FQGNSA. The CDR3 has 14 amino acids. CDR3 coding DNA: TGTGCCAGCAGCTTGAGGGACAGCTACTATGGCTACACCTTC. This translates into CASSLRDSYYGYTF.

This clone was seen a single time. The chain couples TRBV4-2 to TRBJ1-5; possibly TRBD1 for D (5 bases). The V end was cut by 4 bases, the J end by 7 bases, with 17 bases between. This CDR3 is built from 15 residues. CDR1 and CDR2 (germline): LGHNA, YNFKEQ. The CDR3 region is CASSRGGERGQPQHF. The CDR3, as DNA: TGTGCCAGCAGCCGGGGGGGGGAGAGGGGACAGCCCCAGCATTTT.

The chain employs TRBV2 and TRBJ2-7, with TRBD1 as a possible D gene (5 bases). CDR1 SNHLY and CDR2 FYNNEI come from the germline V gene. Trimming cost V 5 bases and J 2 bases, with 10 bases left between them. The CDR3 extends over 13 amino acids. The CDR3 region has the DNA TGTGCCAGCAGTTCCCCCAGGGCCTACGAGCAGTACTTC. Protein: CASSSPRAYEQYF.

V usage is TRBV6-5 and J usage is TRBJ1-1; D gene unclear. CDR3 length equals 14 residues. V lost 4 bases, J lost 5 bases, and 14 bases lay in between. Germline values: CDR1 MNHEY, CDR2 SVGAGI. The chain's CDR3 is CASSSAYRGTEAFF. The CDR3 nucleotides are TGTGCCAGCAGTTCCGCCTACAGAGGGACTGAAGCTTTCTTT.

This chain links TRBV7-9 with TRBJ2-3, with 7 bases matching TRBD1. The CDR3 runs 15 residues. Germline V CDR1 and CDR2: SEHNR, FQNEAQ (reference sequence). The V gene end was trimmed by 5 bases and the J gene end by 6 bases; junction bases not matched to a gene: 11. CDR3 nucleotides: TGTGCCAGCAGCACGGACAGGATCTCCTTCGATACGCAGTATTTT. This translates into CASSTDRISFDTQYF. The variable domain in full, completed from reference TRBV7-9 and TRBJ2-3, reads DTGVSQNPRHKITKRGQNVTFRCDPISEHNRLYWYRQTLGQGPEFLTYFQNEAQLEKSRLLSDRFSAERPKGSFSTLEIQRTEQGDSAMYLCASSTDRISFDTQYFGPGTRLTVL.

The chain has TRBV6-5 and TRBJ2-1; 8 bases are a match to TRBD1. Germline CDR1 is MNHEY and CDR2 is SVGAGI. V was pared by 6 bases and J by 6 bases, with 10 bases of the junction left unmatched. This CDR3 region has 15 residues. Here the CDR3 reads CASSPGQGGSNEQFF. CDR3 DNA: TGTGCCAGCAGCCCAGGACAGGGAGGCTCCAATGAGCAGTTCTTC.

The CDR3 spells CASSLGPGQAVMPQHF. The CDR3 coding sequence is TGCGCCAGCAGCTTGGGACCGGGACAGGCTGTAATGCCCCAGCATTTT. This chain connects TRBV5-1 to TRBJ1-5; the match to TRBD1 covers 8 bases. V was pared by 0 bases and J by 9 bases, with 11 bases of the junction left unmatched. Germline V gene data show CDR1 as SGHRS and CDR2 as YFSETQ. This CDR3 is built from 16 residues. Filled out from reference TRBV5-1 and TRBJ1-5, the complete variable domain reads KAGVTQTPRYLIKTRGQQVTLSCSPISGHRSVSWYQQTPGQGLQFLFEYFSETQRNKGNFPGRFSGRQFSNSRSEMNVSTLELGDSALYLCASSLGPGQAVMPQHFGDGTRLSIL.

The rearrangement uses TRBV6-5 and TRBJ2-7; the D is unclear. This CDR3 has 15 residues. CDR1 and CDR2 from the germline V gene are MNHEY and SVGAGI. Trimming pared 1 base from V and 2 bases from J, leaving 12 bases between. The CDR3 loop is CASSYFRPGPYEQYF. CDR3 DNA: TGTGCCAGCAGTTACTTCCGTCCGGGTCCCTACGAGCAGTACTTC.

The rearrangement joins TRBV7-8 to TRBJ2-2, with 8 bases that match TRBD2. The germline V gene has CDR1 SGHVS and CDR2 FQNEAQ. The CDR3 contains 16 residues. Losses at the gene ends were 3 bases for V and 7 bases for J; bases not matched to a gene: 10. The CDR3: CASSFSRGVVIGELFF. Here the CDR3 DNA reads TGTGCCAGCAGCTTCTCGCGGGGGGTAGTCATCGGGGAGCTGTTTTTT.

Only a few counts were recorded for this clone. The genes are TRBV4-2 and TRBJ1-6, with no clear D. Trimming pared 0 bases from V and 16 bases from J, leaving 13 bases between. Germline V gene sequence: CDR1 LGHNA, CDR2 YNFKEQ. This CDR3 has 13 residues. This CDR3 reads CASSQDLGVVLHF. The CDR3 coding sequence is TGTGCCAGCAGCCAAGATTTGGGAGTAGTACTCCACTTT.

The chain links TRBV19 to TRBJ1-5; D gene unclear. This CDR3 has 16 amino acids. The V end was cut by 3 bases, the J end by 4 bases, with 16 bases between. CDR1 is LNHDA and CDR2 is SQIVND in the germline V gene (reference sequence). The CDR3 nucleotides are TGTGCCAGTAGTATTAGTGGGAGCCAAAGGAATCAGCCCCAGCATTTT. Its protein product is CASSISGSQRNQPQHF.

This rearrangement joins TRBV5-1 to TRBJ2-1, with 12 nucleotides matching TRBD1. The germline gives CDR1 SGHRS, CDR2 YFSETQ. This CDR3 is 16 amino acids long. The V segment lost 0 bases and the J segment 6 bases; nucleotides outside the gene matches: 4. In DNA, the CDR3 is TGCGCCAGCAGCTTGGGAGGGACAGGGGGCTTCAATGAGCAGTTCTTC. Translation gives CASSLGGTGGFNEQFF. Drawing the rest from reference TRBV5-1 and TRBJ2-1, the complete variable domain is KAGVTQTPRYLIKTRGQQVTLSCSPISGHRSVSWYQQTPGQGLQFLFEYFSETQRNKGNFPGRFSGRQFSNSRSEMNVSTLELGDSALYLCASSLGGTGGFNEQFFGPGTRLTVL.

The gene calls are TRBV19 and TRBJ2-3, with TRBD2 identical over 11 bases. Germline V gene data show CDR1 as LNHDA and CDR2 as SQIVND (reference sequence). After removal of 3 bases from V and 2 bases from J, the junction contained 7 bases not matched to a gene. There are 17 residues in the CDR3. Here the CDR3 DNA reads TGTGCCAGTAGTATTGCCCCTAGCGGGGGGCTCACAGATACGCAGTATTTT. It translates to CASSIAPSGGLTDTQYF. Full variable domain (missing parts from reference TRBV19 and TRBJ2-3): DGGITQSPKYLFRKEGQNVTLSCEQNLNHDAMYWYRQDPGQGLRLIYYSQIVNDFQKGDIAEGYSVSREKKESFPLTVTSAQKNPTAFYLCASSIAPSGGLTDTQYFGPGTRLTVL.

This chain uses TRBV7-3 with TRBJ2-3; 9 nucleotides agree with TRBD2. CDR1 is SGHTA and CDR2 is FQGTGA in the germline V gene. This CDR3 is 16 amino acids long. V was pared by 0 bases and J by 0 bases, with 1 base of the junction left unmatched. The CDR3 sequence: CASSLTLAGSTDTQYF. The CDR3 nucleotides are TGTGCCAGCAGCTTAACTCTAGCGGGGAGCACAGATACGCAGTATTTT.

The chain recombines TRBV29-1 with TRBJ2-1; 8 nucleotides match TRBD2. Germline V CDR1 and CDR2: SQVTM, ANQGSEA. Trimming at V came to 4 bases and at J to 8 bases, leaving 10 bases not matched to a gene. The CDR3 covers 14 residues. The CDR3 loop is CSVAAGGSWDEQFF. For the CDR3, the DNA is TGCAGCGTTGCGGCGGGGGGCTCTTGGGATGAGCAGTTCTTC.